Shown below are 23 T cell receptor beta chains from a single sample sequenced in a study of T cell responses to AZD1222 COVID-19 vaccine. Clones were sequenced by immunoSEQ multiplex PCR, and TCRdb holds only the in-frame ones, with some missing. Of 27,000 or so clones detected, about nine tenths appear once; the ten largest clones hold about 8.1%. The specimen was peripheral blood, collected 28 days after the second AZD1222 dose. These receptors came from an adult who received the AZD1222 COVID-19 vaccine.

J is TRBJ2-5 and V is TRBV11-2; possibly TRBD1 or TRBD2 for D (7 bases each). V was pared by 4 bases and J by 7 bases, with 16 bases between. This CDR3 contains 14 residues. CDR1 SGHAT and CDR2 FQNNGV come from the germline V gene. CDR3 bases: TGTGCCAGCAGCTCCCGGGGGGAGGGGGCGACCCAGTACTTC. Residues: CASSSRGEGATQYF.

The rearrangement joins TRBV7-2 to TRBJ2-1; tentatively, D is TRBD2 (6 bases). V shed 1 base and J shed 6 bases, with 13 bases lying between them. This CDR3 region has 15 residues. Per the germline V gene, CDR1 is SGHTA and CDR2 is FQGNSA. CDR3 DNA sequence: TGTGCCAGCAGCTTAGTTGGAGGGCCAAGCAATGAGCAGTTCTTC. This encodes CASSLVGGPSNEQFF.

This clone was counted between two and nine times. The chain carries TRBV5-4 and TRBJ2-1, with D tentatively TRBD2 (6 bases). V dropped 3 bases and J dropped 7 bases, with 20 bases sitting between them. This CDR3 has 16 residues. Germline assignment: CDR1 SGHNT and CDR2 YYREEE (reference sequence). CDR3 residues: CASSSRTTQLSNEQFF. CDR3 DNA sequence: TGTGCCAGCAGCTCCAGGACTACTCAACTTTCGAATGAGCAGTTCTTC.

The chain uses TRBV30 and TRBJ2-7; tentatively, D is TRBD1 or TRBD2 (5 bases each). Germline lookup yields CDR1 GTSNPN and CDR2 SVGIG (reference sequence). The CDR3 totals 13 residues. Trimming shortened V by 3 bases and J by 2 bases, and 11 bases separated the two germline ends. CDR3 region: CAWSTGAPYEQYF. CDR3 coding DNA: TGTGCCTGGAGCACCGGGGCCCCCTACGAGCAGTACTTC. Complete variable domain (other parts from reference TRBV30 and TRBJ2-7): SQTIHQWPATLVQPVGSPLSLECTVEGTSNPNLYWYRQAAGRGLQLLFYSVGIGQISSEVPQNLSASRPQDRQFILSSKKLLLSDSGFYLCAWSTGAPYEQYFGPGTRLTVT.

This clone was seen only a few times. CDR3 sequence (DNA): TGTGCCAGCAGCCACAGCGGGTCATACTACGAGCAGTACTTC. It translates to CASSHSGSYYEQYF. This sequence joins TRBV4-2 and TRBJ2-7; the D gene is possibly TRBD2 (6 bases). The germline gives CDR1 LGHNA, CDR2 YNFKEQ. The CDR3 consists of 14 residues. V was shortened by 3 bases and J by 3 bases, with 12 bases between the two germline ends.

This chain uses TRBV2 with TRBJ2-1; 9 bases are shared with TRBD2. CDR3 length: 14 amino acids. CDR1 and CDR2 (germline): SNHLY, FYNNEI. The CDR3 region has the DNA TGTGCAGTAAAAAACGCCAGCGGGAGGAATGAGCAGTTCTTC. It encodes CAVKNASGRNEQFF.

The V call is TRBV3-1 (or the pseudogene TRBV3-2), the J call TRBJ1-3; D not resolved. The CDR3 sequence is 14 residues long. Germline loops: CDR1 LGHDT, CDR2 YNNKEL (reference sequence). The V gene lost 1 base and the J gene lost 2 bases, with 6 bases spanning the gap. CDR3 DNA: TGTGCCAGCAGCCAAGCCGAGGCTGGAAACACCATATATTTT. Protein sequence: CASSQAEAGNTIYF.

This sequence joins TRBV4-3 and TRBJ2-7, with D possibly TRBD1 on 5 matching bases. This CDR3 has 15 residues. CDR1 LGHNA and CDR2 YSLEER come from the germline V gene. V gave up 0 bases and J gave up 0 bases, with 9 bases separating them. CDR3 amino acids: CASSQDKGRSYEQYF. CDR3 bases: TGCGCCAGCAGCCAAGATAAGGGGCGCTCCTACGAGCAGTACTTC.

This clone was seen more than once but under ten times. The chain is built from TRBV4-1 and TRBJ2-1; 7 bases fit TRBD1. The CDR3 totals 17 residues. CDR1 MGHRA and CDR2 YSYEKL come from the germline V gene. V dropped 3 bases and J dropped 0; count of bases not matched to a gene: 8. The CDR3 nucleotides read TGCGCCAGCAGCCATCACCAGGACAGGAGCTCCTACAATGAGCAGTTCTTC. Protein: CASSHHQDRSSYNEQFF.

This chain links TRBV7-8 with TRBJ1-3, with 8 bases identical to TRBD1. V was clipped by 4 bases and J by 0 bases; unmatched bases: 5. In germline, CDR1 is SGHVS, CDR2 FQNEAQ. CDR3 length: 16 residues. The CDR3 DNA is TGTGCCAGCAGCTGGGGGACAGGAACCTCTGGAAACACCATATATTTT. This translates into CASSWGTGTSGNTIYF. Full variable domain (outside the CDR3, taken from reference TRBV7-8 and TRBJ1-3): GAGVSQSPRYKVAKRGQDVALRCDPISGHVSLFWYQQALGQGPEFLTYFQNEAQLDKSGLPSDRFFAERPEGSVSTLKIQRTQQEDSAVYLCASSWGTGTSGNTIYFGEGSWLTVV.

A single count supports this clone. The gene calls are TRBV11-2 and TRBJ2-1; 13 positions agree with TRBD2. The CDR3 is made up of 14 amino acids. Trimming at V came to 7 bases and at J to 5 bases, leaving 2 bases not matched to a gene. The germline CDR1 and CDR2 sequences are SGHAT and FQNNGV. CDR3 bases: TGTGCCAGCATCGGGACTAGCGGGAACAATGAGCAGTTCTTC. Its translation is CASIGTSGNNEQFF.

This rearrangement joins TRBV7-2 to TRBJ1-1, with D maybe TRBD1 (6 bases). Looked up from germline, CDR1 is SGHTA and CDR2 is FQGNSA. This CDR3 region has 14 residues. Trimming shortened V by 5 bases and J by 5 bases, and 15 bases separated the two germline ends. CDR3 nucleotide sequence: TGTGCCAGCAGCGCCTTTAGGGGGAGGACTGAAGCTTTCTTT. Residues: CASSAFRGRTEAFF.

The rearrangement links TRBV19 to TRBJ1-5, with D hard to call. Deletions cut 8 bases from V and 0 bases from J, with 11 bases between. CDR1 is LNHDA and CDR2 is SQIVND in the germline V gene (reference sequence). The CDR3 sequence is 14 residues long. CDR3 residues: CASAKYGSNQPQHF. The DNA of the CDR3 is TGTGCCAGTGCCAAGTACGGTAGCAATCAGCCCCAGCATTTT.

For the CDR3, the DNA is TGTGCCAGCAGCCAAGCCCAGACAGGGGATGCCACTAATGAAAAACTGTTTTTT. This codes for CASSQAQTGDATNEKLFF. The rearrangement links TRBV4-2 to TRBJ1-4; 8 nucleotides line up with TRBD1. There are 18 residues in the CDR3. The junction had 9 bases not matched to a gene; V was cut back by 1 base and J by 2 bases. Germline CDR1 is LGHNA and CDR2 is YNFKEQ.

The chain couples TRBV3-1 (or the pseudogene TRBV3-2) to TRBJ1-3; D uncertain. The V gene lost 5 bases and the J gene lost 0 bases, with 8 bases spanning the gap. Germline assignment: CDR1 LGHDT and CDR2 YNNKEL (reference sequence). CDR3 length: 14 residues. The CDR3 reads CASSAVSSGNTIYF. CDR3 DNA: TGTGCCAGCAGCGCGGTGAGCTCTGGAAACACCATATATTTT.

V usage is TRBV30 and J usage is TRBJ1-2, with 7 positions matching TRBD1. After removal of 5 bases from V and 5 bases from J, the junction contained 5 bases not matched to a gene. Germline V gene lookup returns CDR1 GTSNPN and CDR2 SVGIG (reference sequence). The CDR3 has 12 amino acids. The CDR3 DNA reads TGTGCCTGGTATGGGACAGTTTATGGCTACACCTTC. It codes for CAWYGTVYGYTF.

V usage is TRBV4-3 and J usage is TRBJ2-1, with 9 bases aligning to TRBD2. CDR3 length: 15 amino acids. V lost 2 bases, J lost 5 bases, and 4 bases stayed unmatched. Germline V gene lookup returns CDR1 LGHNA and CDR2 YSLEER. CDR3 protein: CASSQRGRGHNEQFF. The CDR3 DNA follows: TGCGCCAGCAGCCAACGCGGGAGGGGGCACAATGAGCAGTTCTTC.

This chain uses TRBV2 with TRBJ1-6; no clear D. Deletions cut 3 bases from V and 0 bases from J, with 6 bases between. The CDR3 totals 15 residues. Germline lookup yields CDR1 SNHLY and CDR2 FYNNEI. The CDR3: CASSDRTSYNSPLHF. DNA of the CDR3: TGTGCCAGCAGTGACAGAACCTCCTATAATTCACCCCTCCACTTT.

The rearrangement joins TRBV30 to TRBJ2-1, with 9 bases aligning to TRBD2. Germline CDR1 and CDR2: GTSNPN and SVGIG (reference sequence). This CDR3 has 15 residues. Trimming at V came to 0 bases and at J to 3 bases, leaving 3 bases not matched to a gene. The CDR3 spells CAWSVAGGIYNEQFF. Written as DNA, the CDR3 is TGTGCCTGGAGTGTAGCGGGGGGCATCTACAATGAGCAGTTCTTC. Variable domain in full (rest from reference TRBV30 and TRBJ2-1): SQTIHQWPATLVQPVGSPLSLECTVEGTSNPNLYWYRQAAGRGLQLLFYSVGIGQISSEVPQNLSASRPQDRQFILSSKKLLLSDSGFYLCAWSVAGGIYNEQFFGPGTRLTVL.

The CDR3 DNA sequence: TGTGCCAGCAGCTTAGATAGGGGGGAGACCCAGTACTTC. Translating gives CASSLDRGETQYF. This chain joins TRBV7-2 and TRBJ2-5; possibly TRBD1 for D (6 bases). The germline V and J ends were trimmed by 1 base and 5 bases, with 8 bases remaining between them. The length of the CDR3 is 13 residues. Germline V gives CDR1 SGHTA, CDR2 FQGNSA.

CDR3 nucleotides: TGTGCCAGCAGCTCCCAGGGGGCGGGAGGCTACACCTTC. Amino acid sequence: CASSSQGAGGYTF. The chain employs TRBV7-9 and TRBJ1-2, with 8 bases fitting TRBD1. The CDR3 loop spans 13 amino acids. Germline CDR1 and CDR2: SEHNR and FQNEAQ (reference sequence). Trimming cost V 4 bases and J 8 bases; bases outside gene matches: 6.

This chain links TRBV18 with TRBJ2-6; D tentatively reads TRBD1 or TRBD2 (5 bases each). Germline lookup yields CDR1 KGHSH and CDR2 LQKENI. V shed 3 bases and J shed 4 bases, with 7 bases lying between them. CDR3 length: 14 residues. In nucleotides, the CDR3 is TGTGCCAGCTCACCGGGGGTCGGGGCCAACGTCCTGACTTTC. Translated, it gives CASSPGVGANVLTF.

CDR3 protein: CASSYEGTEAFF. The CDR3 DNA sequence: TGTGCCAGCAGCTATGAGGGGACTGAAGCTTTCTTT. This chain connects TRBV7-9 to TRBJ1-1, with a possible D match to TRBD1 (5 bases). Trimming removed 4 bases from V and 5 bases from J, with 8 bases in between. Germline V CDR1 and CDR2: SEHNR, FQNEAQ (reference sequence). The CDR3 sequence is 12 residues long.